This TCR beta chain comes out of a study of T cell changes during pregnancy in multiple sclerosis. Generated by immunoSEQ multiplex PCR, the TCRdb table keeps only in-frame clones and is missing some. The sample holds about 48,000 clones; 80% to 90% are singletons and the top ten take 1% to 1.5%. The clonotype comes from a female donor with multiple sclerosis, enrolled in a pregnancy study. The sample in question was CD4+ T cells from peripheral blood mononuclear cells, obtained in the second trimester of pregnancy.

The CDR3 DNA reads as TGTGCCATCAGTGGCGAGGGGGCGGCTGAAGCTTTCTTT. Its protein is CAISGEGAAEAFF. V gene TRBV10-3 combines with J gene TRBJ1-1, with 7 bases matching TRBD1. The CDR3 sequence is 13 residues long. Trimming removed 4 bases from V and 6 bases from J; junction bases left unmatched: 5. Germline assignment: CDR1 ENHRY and CDR2 SYGVKD.